This entry concerns a single T cell receptor beta chain. Study processing details: Researchers report that nucleated cell counts were estimated from reference gene primer amplification. The method was immunoSEQ multiplex PCR; TCRdb's version includes in-frame clones alone and lacks a portion of them. The V and J calls and clone size are taken from that table; D and trimming were inferred from the DNA. The sample contains over 400,000 clones, about nine tenths of which appear only once. The data were taken from a study of blood T cell repertoires in COVID-19. V was trimmed by 0 bases and J by 8 bases, leaving 11 bases between them. Germline loops: CDR1 SGDLS, CDR2 YYNGEE. This CDR3 contains 13 residues.

The rearrangement joins TRBV9 to TRBJ1-1; TRBD1 might be the D (6 bases). The sample consisted of peripheral blood. This receptor was obtained from a woman in her twenties or thirties with active or convalescent COVID-19. CDR3 protein: CASSVVRGPEAFF. CDR3 DNA sequence: TGTGCCAGCAGCGTAGTCAGGGGCCCCGAAGCTTTCTTT.